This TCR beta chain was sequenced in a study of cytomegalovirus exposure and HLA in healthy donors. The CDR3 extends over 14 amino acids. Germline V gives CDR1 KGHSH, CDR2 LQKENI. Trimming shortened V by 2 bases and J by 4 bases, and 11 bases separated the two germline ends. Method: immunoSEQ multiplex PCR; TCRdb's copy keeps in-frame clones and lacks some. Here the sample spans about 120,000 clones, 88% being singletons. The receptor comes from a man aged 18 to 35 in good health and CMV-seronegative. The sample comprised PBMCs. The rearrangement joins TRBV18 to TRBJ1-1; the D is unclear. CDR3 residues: CASSPNGAGTEAFF. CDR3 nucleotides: TGTGCCAGCTCACCAAATGGCGCGGGCACTGAAGCTTTCTTT.